These 21 T cell receptor beta chains originate from one sample sequenced in a study of CD8+ T cells in alopecia areata. Documented treatment: oral pan-JAK inhibitor, 5-10 mg twice daily. Reverse transcribed after extraction, RNA yielded cDNA as the sequencing template. TCRdb's copy holds only in-frame clones and misses some; the assay was immunoSEQ multiplex PCR. The table has 210,000 or so clones, 66% seen once. The source material was CD4+ T cells sorted from blood, sampled at roughly week 45, from a patient treated with tofacitinib. These receptor sequences come from a human donor with alopecia areata.

This clone showed up just a few times. This rearrangement joins TRBV5-6 to TRBJ1-2, with D uncertain. This CDR3 is 12 amino acids long. Looked up from germline, CDR1 is SGHDT and CDR2 is YYEEEE. V was clipped by 2 bases and J by 5 bases, with 7 bases between them. This CDR3 reads CASSFSEYGYTF. DNA for the CDR3: TGTGCCAGCAGCTTTTCGGAATATGGCTACACCTTC.

The genes are TRBV11-3 and TRBJ2-7, with unresolved D. From germline, CDR1 is SGHNT and CDR2 YENEEA. This CDR3 comprises 15 residues. With 3 bases removed from V and 2 bases from J, the gap between germline ends came to 14 bases. The CDR3 loop reads CASSFPLSPTYEQYF. CDR3 DNA sequence: TGTGCCAGCAGCTTCCCTTTGAGCCCAACCTACGAGCAGTACTTC. The complete variable domain, with remaining parts taken from reference TRBV11-3 and TRBJ2-7, reads EAGVVQSPRYKIIEKKQPVAFWCNPISGHNTLYWYLQNLGQGPELLIRYENEEAVDDSQLPKDRFSAERLKGVDSTLKIQPAELGDSAVYLCASSFPLSPTYEQYFGPGTRLTVT.

The V and J genes are TRBV9 and TRBJ2-3; D is ambiguous. Trimming pared 2 bases from V and 3 bases from J, leaving 13 bases between. The CDR3 is made up of 15 amino acids. CDR1 and CDR2 (germline): SGDLS, YYNGEE. CDR3 in DNA: TGTGCCAGCAGCGTGAGCAACCCACAGACAGATACGCAGTATTTT. This gives the protein CASSVSNPQTDTQYF.

V and J are TRBV15 and TRBJ1-2, with 9 nucleotides matching TRBD1. Germline V gives CDR1 LNHNV, CDR2 YYDKDF (reference sequence). V dropped 0 bases and J dropped 5; count of bases not matched to a gene: 1. The CDR3 runs to 14 residues. CDR3 region: CATSREDRGYGYTF. CDR3 bases: TGTGCCACCAGCAGAGAGGACAGGGGTTATGGCTACACCTTC.

This clone was counted a few times. This chain links TRBV29-1 with TRBJ2-5; no firm D call. Per the germline V gene, CDR1 is SQVTM and CDR2 is ANQGSEA. The CDR3 has 15 amino acids. Trimming took off 7 bases at V and 5 bases at J, with 23 bases between the two ends. DNA for the CDR3: TGCAGCGCAGCAGAAGTCCATTCCCCGGCCGAGACCCAGTACTTC. It codes for CSAAEVHSPAETQYF.

The chain recombines TRBV18 with TRBJ1-2, with D perhaps matching TRBD1 (5 bases). The germline V gene encodes CDR1 KGHSH and CDR2 LQKENI. V lost 6 bases and J lost 4, with 18 bases in between. The CDR3 is 15 amino acids. CDR3 nucleotide sequence: TGTGCCAGCTCCGAAGGGACCGCCCCACGCTATGGCTACACCTTC. This sequence encodes CASSEGTAPRYGYTF.

The chain joins TRBV7-2 to TRBJ2-3; D is unresolved. This CDR3 is built from 12 residues. V gave up 5 bases and J gave up 4 bases, with 7 bases separating them. Germline CDR1 is SGHTA and CDR2 is FQGNSA. CDR3 sequence: CASSPRPDTQYF. CDR3 coding DNA: TGTGCCAGCAGCCCCCGTCCAGATACGCAGTATTTT.

The chain combines TRBV2 with TRBJ1-1, with D possibly TRBD1 on 5 matching bases. The CDR3 consists of 14 residues. The V and J ends lost 3 bases and 3 bases respectively, with 11 bases between them. The germline gives CDR1 SNHLY, CDR2 FYNNEI. The CDR3 loop is CASSDQGIDTEAFF. Written as DNA, the CDR3 is TGTGCCAGCAGTGACCAGGGAATTGACACTGAAGCTTTCTTT.

The chain combines TRBV20-1 with TRBJ1-1, with D unclear. The V gene's germline CDR1 is DFQATT and CDR2 SNEGSKA (reference sequence). The CDR3 runs to 11 residues. V lost 5 bases and J 8 bases, leaving 12 bases between the germline ends. The CDR3 region has the DNA TGCAGTGCTCCTGGACGGCCCGAAGCTTTCTTT. Amino acid sequence: CSAPGRPEAFF.

The chain combines TRBV7-2 with TRBJ2-3; no firm D call. The ends were cut back, 5 bases at V and 6 bases at J, with 9 bases in the middle. The CDR3 spans 12 residues. CDR1 and CDR2 (germline): SGHTA, FQGNSA. The CDR3 protein is CASSPQRDTQYF. Written as DNA, the CDR3 is TGTGCCAGCAGCCCGCAGAGGGATACGCAGTATTTT.

This clone was seen just once. CDR3 bases: TGTGCCAGCAGCCCCCTTACAGGATCTAACTATGGCTACACCTTC. Translated: CASSPLTGSNYGYTF. The chain links TRBV5-6 to TRBJ1-2; a weak D match, TRBD1 (5 bases). V lost 4 bases and J 0 bases, leaving 13 bases between the germline ends. CDR3 length: 15 residues. Germline V CDR1 and CDR2: SGHDT, YYEEEE.

The chain couples TRBV2 to TRBJ2-1, with 8 bases matching TRBD2. There are 16 residues in the CDR3. The V segment lost 3 bases and the J segment 3 bases; nucleotides outside the gene matches: 7. Germline V gene data show CDR1 as SNHLY and CDR2 as FYNNEI. The CDR3 coding sequence is TGTGCCAGCAGTGAGAGGTCGGGACTAGGCTACAATGAGCAGTTCTTC. Its translation: CASSERSGLGYNEQFF.

The chain employs TRBV7-9 and TRBJ1-5; no reliable D call. This CDR3 is built from 16 residues. Germline V CDR1 and CDR2: SEHNR, FQNEAQ (reference sequence). The ends were cut back, 2 bases at V and 2 bases at J, with 13 bases in the middle. The CDR3 nucleotides read TGTGCCAGCAGCTTAAGCCGGGGTGATGGCAATCAGCCCCAGCATTTT. Translation gives CASSLSRGDGNQPQHF.

The rearrangement links TRBV27 to TRBJ2-7, with 14 positions matching TRBD2. CDR1 MNHEY and CDR2 SMNVEV come from the germline V gene (reference sequence). With 6 bases clipped from V and 1 base from J, the junction kept 11 bases outside the gene matches. The CDR3 loop spans 18 amino acids. CDR3 bases: TGTGCCAGCAGAAGCCTAACCGGGACTAGCGGGGGTTCCTACGAGCAGTACTTC. Encoded protein: CASRSLTGTSGGSYEQYF.

V and J are TRBV29-1 and TRBJ2-3; possibly TRBD1 for D (6 bases). CDR1 and CDR2 from the germline V gene are SQVTM and ANQGSEA. This CDR3 region has 12 residues. The ends were cut back, 6 bases at V and 3 bases at J, with 10 bases in the middle. DNA of the CDR3: TGCAGCGTCCAAACAGGGACAGATACGCAGTATTTT. Its translation: CSVQTGTDTQYF.

The rearrangement links TRBV10-3 to TRBJ1-1, with 7 positions matching TRBD1. The trim removed 3 bases at V and 11 bases at J, leaving 9 bases unmatched. The CDR3 loop spans 13 amino acids. In germline, CDR1 is ENHRY, CDR2 SYGVKD. CDR3 loop: CAISDRGLTAAFF. Here the CDR3 DNA reads TGTGCCATCAGTGACAGGGGGTTGACCGCGGCTTTCTTT.

The rearrangement joins TRBV7-3 to TRBJ2-2, with D unresolved. V lost 0 bases, J lost 4 bases, and 15 bases lay in between. The CDR3 runs to 17 residues. Germline lookup yields CDR1 SGHTA and CDR2 FQGTGA. CDR3 loop: CASSLTFGQSITGELFF. Written as DNA, the CDR3 is TGTGCCAGCAGCTTAACCTTTGGGCAGTCCATCACCGGGGAGCTGTTTTTT.

The J gene is TRBJ1-1, the V gene TRBV25-1; D might be TRBD1 (6 bases). The germline V and J ends were trimmed by 6 bases and 4 bases, with 18 bases remaining between them. Per the germline V gene, CDR1 is MGHDK and CDR2 is SYGVNS. The CDR3 extends over 15 amino acids. This CDR3 is CASRPYQGGGTEAFF. CDR3 DNA: TGTGCCAGCAGGCCCTACCAAGGAGGGGGCACTGAAGCTTTCTTT.

This sequence joins TRBV5-8 and TRBJ1-2, with D uncertain. Germline values: CDR1 SGHTS, CDR2 YDEGEE. Trimming left V 3 bases short and J 8 bases short, with 8 bases between. The CDR3 has 11 amino acids. The CDR3 region is CASSSRTGYTF. DNA of the CDR3: TGTGCCAGCAGCTCGCGAACCGGCTACACCTTC. Complete variable domain (other parts from reference TRBV5-8 and TRBJ1-2): EAGVTQSPTHLIKTRGQQATLRCSPISGHTSVYWYQQALGLGLQFLLWYDEGEERNRGNFPPRFSGRQFPNYSSELNVNALELEDSALYLCASSSRTGYTFGSGTRLTVV.

This clone was counted a few times. The CDR3 DNA reads TGTGCCAGTAGTATTAGCCTTCGGGATCAGCCCCAGCATTTT. Translated: CASSISLRDQPQHF. The genes are TRBV19 and TRBJ1-5; D is unresolved. Between the trimmed V and J ends, which lost 3 bases and 5 bases, there was a span of 11 bases. The CDR3 extends over 14 amino acids. Germline loops: CDR1 LNHDA, CDR2 SQIVND (reference sequence).

V and J are TRBV13 and TRBJ1-2; weak D call: TRBD1 (5 bases). This CDR3 is 12 amino acids long. Germline V lookup: CDR1 PRHDT, CDR2 FYEKMQ (reference sequence). V was trimmed by 0 bases and J by 8 bases, leaving 7 bases between them. DNA of the CDR3: TGTGCCAGCAGCTTAGGAAGGGACGGCTACACCTTC. The encoded protein is CASSLGRDGYTF.